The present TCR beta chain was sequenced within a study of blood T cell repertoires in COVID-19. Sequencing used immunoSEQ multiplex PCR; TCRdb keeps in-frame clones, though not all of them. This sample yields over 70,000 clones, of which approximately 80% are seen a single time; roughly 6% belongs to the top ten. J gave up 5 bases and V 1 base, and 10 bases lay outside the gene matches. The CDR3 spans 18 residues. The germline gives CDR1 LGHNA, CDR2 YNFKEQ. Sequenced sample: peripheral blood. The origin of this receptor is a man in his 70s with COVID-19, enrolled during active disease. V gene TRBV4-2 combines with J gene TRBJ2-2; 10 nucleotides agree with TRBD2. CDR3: CASSQGVSGRPRTGELFF. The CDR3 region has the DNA TGTGCCAGCAGCCAAGGGGTTAGCGGGAGGCCGCGTACCGGGGAGCTGTTTTTT.